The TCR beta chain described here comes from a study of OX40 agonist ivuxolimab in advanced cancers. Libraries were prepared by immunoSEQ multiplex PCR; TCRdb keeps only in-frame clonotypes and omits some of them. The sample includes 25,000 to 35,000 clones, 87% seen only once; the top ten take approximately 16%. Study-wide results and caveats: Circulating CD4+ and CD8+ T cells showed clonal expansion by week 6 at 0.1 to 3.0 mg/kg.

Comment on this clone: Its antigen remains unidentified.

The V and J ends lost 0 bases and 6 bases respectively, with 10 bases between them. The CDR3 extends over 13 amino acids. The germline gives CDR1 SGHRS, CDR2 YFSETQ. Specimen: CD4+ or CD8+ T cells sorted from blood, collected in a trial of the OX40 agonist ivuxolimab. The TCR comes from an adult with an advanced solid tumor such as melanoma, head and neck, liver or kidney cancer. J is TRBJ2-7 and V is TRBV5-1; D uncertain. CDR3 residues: CASSLGVASEQYF. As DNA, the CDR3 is TGCGCCAGCAGCTTGGGGGTGGCAAGCGAGCAGTACTTC.